This T cell receptor (beta chain) stems from a study of T-cell reconstitution after alpha-beta-depleted transplantation in children. The sample holds many counts of this clonotype. Its antigen is unknown. V lost 4 bases, J lost 0 bases, and 10 bases lay in between. The CDR3 consists of 15 residues. CDR1 is SEHNR and CDR2 is FQNEAQ in the germline V gene (reference sequence). For TCRbeta, the library was prepared with unique molecular identifiers. TCRdb reanalysed the PCR reads using MiXCR and keeps one entry per CDR3 protein. This sample has tens of thousands of distinct CDR3 sequences, with 5% to 7% found just once. Overall study findings and caveats: Once a year had passed after transplant, T-cell counts and diversity came mostly from newly produced T cells. Where some patients showed high TCRbeta diversity at day 60, it came from recipient T cells and thymic progenitors that had survived. Several hundred rapidly expanded clones from non-depleted graft cells reportedly supplied alpha-beta T cells about two months post-transplant.

The chain couples TRBV7-9 to TRBJ2-1; D is possibly TRBD2 (6 bases). This receptor was identified in a child less than two years old who had a stem cell transplant for acute myeloid leukemia, so the T cells may come from the graft donor. Sample: peripheral blood, taken 60 days after TCRalphabeta/CD19-depleted stem cell transplant. The CDR3 DNA sequence: TGTGCCAGCAGCTCGGGGGATCTCTCCTACAATGAGCAGTTCTTC. Translation: CASSSGDLSYNEQFF.